The entry that follows covers one T cell receptor beta chain sequence. Its antigen is not known. The sample belongs to a study of shared clonotypes between healthy human individuals. The overall study: The donor group consisted of two women and three men, aged 18 to 49. CD4 naive and CD4 memory each took three plates per donor, while CD8 naive took two and CD8 memory one. The study, taken as a whole, reports: Naive subsets, compared against memory subsets, generally had larger estimated richness values.

Donors, healthy HIV-negative adults, lacked recent acute infections or vaccinations. CDR3 length equals 14 residues. J gave up 5 bases and V 5 bases, and 3 bases lay outside the gene matches. CDR1 SSHAT and CDR2 FNYEAQ come from the germline V gene (reference sequence). Here immunoSEQ multiplex PCR was the method, and the copy in TCRdb shows in-frame clones only, minus some. The repertoire holds some 500,000 clones, roughly 95% seen once, with about 0.068% in the top ten. The chain uses TRBV7-7 and TRBJ2-1, with 10 bases identical to TRBD2. Material for sequencing was naive CD4+ T cells sorted from blood. The subset denotes: CD45RA+ positively selected. This clonotype was sampled from a woman in her 30s in good health. The CDR3 DNA reads TGTGCCAGCAGCCTCAGCGGGAGGGACAATGAGCAGTTCTTC. Its protein product is CASSLSGRDNEQFF.